The 6 T cell receptor beta chains given below trace back to one sample, sequenced in a study of shared clonotypes between healthy human individuals. The table came from immunoSEQ multiplex PCR; TCRdb's copy has only in-frame clones and leaves some out. This sample yields 950,000 to 1,100,000 clones, of which about 77% are seen a single time; around 1.5% belongs to the top ten. The sequenced material came from memory CD4+ T cells sorted from blood. Subset described: CD45RA-negative fraction. Source of these receptors: a man between 18 and 35 years old in good health.

The chain carries TRBV6-5 and TRBJ1-6, with TRBD1 identical over 7 bases. The length of the CDR3 is 15 residues. V was pared by 2 bases and J by 9 bases, with 7 bases of the junction left unmatched. Looked up from germline, CDR1 is MNHEY and CDR2 is SVGAGI. CDR3 in amino acids: CASSYDRQGGSPLHF. The CDR3 region has the DNA TGTGCCAGCAGTTACGATAGACAGGGAGGTTCACCCCTCCACTTT.

In this sample, this clone turned up a few times. The chain recombines TRBV20-1 with TRBJ2-1, with 8 bases fitting TRBD2. V dropped 3 bases and J dropped 12; count of bases not matched to a gene: 4. The V gene's germline CDR1 is DFQATT and CDR2 SNEGSKA (reference sequence). The CDR3 spans 11 residues. The CDR3: CSARTTSGQFF. The CDR3 nucleotides read TGCAGTGCTAGGACTACTAGCGGGCAGTTCTTC.

The genes are TRBV6-1 and TRBJ1-6; D is perhaps TRBD1 (5 bases). Looked up from germline, CDR1 is MNHNS and CDR2 is SASEGT. Trimming took off 3 bases at V and 7 bases at J, with 10 bases between the two ends. The CDR3 loop spans 14 amino acids. The CDR3 nucleotides are TGTGCCAGCAGTGATCGGGACTTAAATTCACCCCTCCACTTT. Its protein product is CASSDRDLNSPLHF.

V gene TRBV30 combines with J gene TRBJ2-7; D may match TRBD1 or TRBD2 (6 bases each). V lost 4 bases, J lost 1 base, and 14 bases lay in between. The germline V gene has CDR1 GTSNPN and CDR2 SVGIG (reference sequence). The CDR3 runs 14 residues. CDR3 residues: CAWNLGGPSYEQYF. The CDR3 DNA reads TGTGCCTGGAACCTGGGGGGCCCTTCCTACGAGCAGTACTTC.

The chain uses TRBV2 and TRBJ2-1, with D perhaps TRBD2 (6 bases). The CDR3 has 13 amino acids. CDR1 and CDR2 from the germline V gene are SNHLY and FYNNEI. Trimming cost V 6 bases and J 3 bases, with 9 bases left between them. CDR3 DNA sequence: TGTGCCAGCAGCCGGGGGAACTACAATGAGCAGTTCTTC. It specifies CASSRGNYNEQFF.

This chain joins TRBV9 and TRBJ2-2, with a tentative D call TRBD2 (5 bases). The CDR3 length is 15 residues. Deletions cut 0 bases from V and 5 bases from J, with 11 bases between. Germline V lookup: CDR1 SGDLS, CDR2 YYNGEE. This CDR3 is CASSVDPSRTGELFF. The CDR3 nucleotides read TGTGCCAGCAGCGTAGACCCTAGCCGGACCGGGGAGCTGTTTTTT.